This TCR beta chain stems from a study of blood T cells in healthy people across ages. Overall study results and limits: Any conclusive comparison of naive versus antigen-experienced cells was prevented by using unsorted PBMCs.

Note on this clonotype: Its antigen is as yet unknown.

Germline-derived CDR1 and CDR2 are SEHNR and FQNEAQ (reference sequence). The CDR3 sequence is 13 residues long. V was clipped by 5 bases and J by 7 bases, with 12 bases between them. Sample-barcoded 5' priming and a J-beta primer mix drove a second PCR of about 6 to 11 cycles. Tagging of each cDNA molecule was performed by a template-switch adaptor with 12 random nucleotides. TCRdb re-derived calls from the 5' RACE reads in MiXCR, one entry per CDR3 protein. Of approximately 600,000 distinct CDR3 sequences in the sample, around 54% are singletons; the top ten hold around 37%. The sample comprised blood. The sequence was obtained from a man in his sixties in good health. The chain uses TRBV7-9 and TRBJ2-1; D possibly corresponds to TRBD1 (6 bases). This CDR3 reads CASSLTRGNEQFF. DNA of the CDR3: TGTGCCAGCAGCCTTACGAGGGGGAATGAGCAGTTCTTC.